The clone carrying this T cell receptor (beta chain) was detected only a few times. Its target is unknown. V gave up 10 bases and J gave up 2 bases, with 12 bases separating them. Per the germline V gene, CDR1 is SGHNT and CDR2 is YYREEE (reference sequence). This CDR3 region has 13 residues. Some clones are missing from TCRdb's copy, which holds only in-frame ones; the method was immunoSEQ multiplex PCR. There are 25,000 or so clones in the sample; about 80% occur only once, and around 28% lies in the top ten. Specified treatment: AdE1-LMPpoly-expanded autologous EBV-specific T-cell therapy followed by anti-PD-1 nivolumab. The sample is drawn from a study of EBV T-cell therapy then PD-1 blockade in nasopharyngeal carcinoma.

The gene calls are TRBV5-4 and TRBJ2-2; tentatively, D is TRBD2 (6 bases). This receptor was identified in a man aged 40-49 years with nasopharyngeal carcinoma. Source: CD8+ T cells from blood, taken around day 60 from a patient whose treatment included autologous EBV-specific T cells and nivolumab. CDR3 sequence: CAGTGGNTGELFF. CDR3 coding DNA: TGTGCCGGGACCGGGGGAAACACCGGGGAGCTGTTTTTT.